What follows describes a single T cell receptor (beta chain). What it binds is not known. This sample is part of a study of T cell responses to AZD1222 COVID-19 vaccine. The study's findings and limits: With two AZD1222 doses given, Spike-specific TCR breadth and depth both rose. Females made up more of the donors, who were largely white British, and clonal diversity may have come out too low.

V was trimmed by 6 bases and J by 0 bases, leaving 11 bases between them. The CDR3 consists of 14 residues. Germline V gene lookup returns CDR1 LNHDA and CDR2 SQIVND (reference sequence). Sequenced by immunoSEQ multiplex PCR; TCRdb stores in-frame clones only, minus some. This table has fewer than 200,000 clones, 85% to 90% appearing once. Pooled in the analysis were second doses at about 4 or about 12 weeks. The J gene is TRBJ1-1, the V gene TRBV19; D ambiguous. The clonotype was recovered from an adult who received the AZD1222 COVID-19 vaccine. The sequencing used peripheral blood, collected 28 days after the second AZD1222 dose. CDR3 region: CASSSKQVNTEAFF. The CDR3 DNA reads as TGTGCCAGTAGCAGCAAGCAGGTGAACACTGAAGCTTTCTTT.